This T cell receptor (beta chain) originates from a study of shared clonotypes between healthy human individuals. Terminally differentiated effector memory CD45RA+ cells were left out of the naive CD8 fraction, which was CD45RO-negative and positively selected for CCR7. Genomic DNA belonging to each subset was distributed in equal measure over several immunoSEQ plates. Using immunoSEQ multiplex PCR, the repertoire was profiled, and TCRdb retains in-frame clones only, with some absent. The sample consists of hundreds of thousands of clones, roughly 95% of them appearing once. Germline-derived CDR1 and CDR2 are GTSNPN and SVGIG (reference sequence). There are 16 residues in the CDR3. Trimming took 0 bases from V and 4 from J; bases not matched to a gene: 8.

What was sequenced was naive CD8+ T cells sorted from blood. The receptor was derived from a woman younger than 45 in good health. This chain joins TRBV30 and TRBJ2-1; 8 nucleotides agree with TRBD2. The CDR3 spells CAWSVDSGRWYNEQFF. CDR3 DNA sequence: TGTGCCTGGAGTGTTGACAGCGGGAGATGGTACAATGAGCAGTTCTTC. Filled out from reference TRBV30 and TRBJ2-1, the complete variable domain reads SQTIHQWPATLVQPVGSPLSLECTVEGTSNPNLYWYRQAAGRGLQLLFYSVGIGQISSEVPQNLSASRPQDRQFILSSKKLLLSDSGFYLCAWSVDSGRWYNEQFFGPGTRLTVL.